This entry lists 21 T cell receptor beta chains sequenced from one sample in a study of early T cells in non-severe SARS-CoV-2 infection (TCRdb year 2021). Library creation used 5' RACE. The sequencer listed for this sample is NextSeq 500. Starting from the raw public reads, TCRdb applied fastp trimming at Q25, assembled clones with MiXCR and retained in-frame beta chains. Entries are consolidated by CDR3 protein sequence, retaining the most common genes and DNA. This sample comprises about 62,000 distinct CDR3 sequences, roughly a tenth of them detected only once. The ten largest clones capture 1.2% of the sample. Sequencing used whole blood. The receptors were gathered from an adult who was a healthcare worker with PCR-confirmed SARS-CoV-2 infection or an uninfected control (not recorded which).

The chain combines TRBV12-3 or TRBV12-4 with TRBJ2-3, with 9 bases aligning to TRBD2. V trimming: 6 bases; J trimming: 0 bases; junction bases outside the gene matches: 13. The CDR3 length is 18 residues. CDR3 DNA sequence: TGTGCCAGCAGCCATTCACTAGCGGGTGATACTAGCACAGATACGCAGTATTTT. Its translation: CASSHSLAGDTSTDTQYF.

The chain carries TRBV6-5 and TRBJ1-1, with a possible D match to TRBD1 (5 bases). The CDR3 is 14 amino acids. The V and J ends lost 6 bases and 1 base respectively, with 12 bases between them. The germline gives CDR1 MNHEY, CDR2 SVGAGI. DNA of the CDR3: TGTGCCAGCAGGGTAGACAGCCAGAACACTGAAGCTTTCTTT. This gives the protein CASRVDSQNTEAFF.

In its sample, this clonotype was seen a few times. The chain links TRBV18 to TRBJ1-4, with 7 nucleotides matching TRBD1. The CDR3 is 16 amino acids. Germline CDR1 reads KGHSH; CDR2 reads LQKENI. V lost 2 bases to trimming and J lost 4 bases; unmatched junction nucleotides: 7. The CDR3 loop is CASSPGDRGSNEKLFF. As DNA, the CDR3 is TGTGCCAGCTCACCAGGGGACAGAGGGAGTAATGAAAAACTGTTTTTT.

This clonotype was picked up a small number of times. The chain is built from TRBV2 and TRBJ1-6, with D possibly matching TRBD1 (5 bases). The CDR3 is 16 amino acids. Deletions cut 7 bases from V and 5 bases from J, with 18 bases between. Looked up from germline, CDR1 is SNHLY and CDR2 is FYNNEI. The DNA for the CDR3 is TGTGCCAGCACCAGACGCTCGGGGGTGGATAATTCACCCCTCCACTTT. Translation: CASTRRSGVDNSPLHF.

This clonotype was counted ten times or more. The chain uses TRBV19 and TRBJ1-4; D is unresolved. This CDR3 spans 14 amino acids. Germline V CDR1 and CDR2: LNHDA, SQIVND (reference sequence). With 5 bases removed from V and 5 bases from J, the gap between germline ends came to 12 bases. In nucleotides, the CDR3 is TGTGCCAGTAGTCCAAGTGCTCGGAATGAAAAACTGTTTTTT. Protein: CASSPSARNEKLFF. The complete variable domain, with remaining parts taken from reference TRBV19 and TRBJ1-4, reads DGGITQSPKYLFRKEGQNVTLSCEQNLNHDAMYWYRQDPGQGLRLIYYSQIVNDFQKGDIAEGYSVSREKKESFPLTVTSAQKNPTAFYLCASSPSARNEKLFFGSGTQLSVL.

This clonotype was found many times. V and J are TRBV29-1 and TRBJ2-3; no clear D gene. Trimming pared 3 bases from V and 3 bases from J, leaving 1 base between. Germline V gene lookup returns CDR1 SQVTM and CDR2 ANQGSEA. The CDR3 totals 10 residues. The CDR3 sequence: CSVETDTQYF. For the CDR3, the DNA is TGCAGCGTTGAGACAGATACGCAGTATTTT.

The rearrangement uses TRBV4-1 and TRBJ1-3, with 9 positions matching TRBD1. The V gene's germline CDR1 is MGHRA and CDR2 YSYEKL. The J segment lost 6 bases and the V segment lost 4 bases, leaving 7 bases of the junction unmatched. There are 15 residues in the CDR3. This CDR3 is CASSPRTGDANTIYF. CDR3 sequence (DNA): TGCGCCAGCAGCCCCCGGACAGGGGATGCAAACACCATATATTTT.

This clonotype was observed at least ten times. V usage is TRBV13 and J usage is TRBJ2-1, with a possible D match to TRBD2 (5 bases). In germline, CDR1 is PRHDT, CDR2 FYEKMQ (reference sequence). V was cut by 3 bases and J by 0 bases, with 12 bases left in between. The length of the CDR3 is 16 residues. Here the CDR3 reads CASSFSAGPSYNEQFF. The CDR3, as DNA: TGTGCCAGCAGCTTTAGTGCGGGCCCCTCCTACAATGAGCAGTTCTTC.

This clonotype appeared many times. J is TRBJ1-5 and V is TRBV10-1; the match to TRBD1 covers 7 bases. Looked up from germline, CDR1 is WNHNN and CDR2 is SYGVQD (reference sequence). The CDR3 consists of 18 residues. V shed 5 bases and J 4 bases; nucleotides not matched to a gene: 17. CDR3 sequence: CASSKTNWDSHGNQPQHF. Here the CDR3 DNA reads TGCGCCAGCAGTAAGACGAATTGGGACAGCCATGGGAATCAGCCCCAGCATTTT.

The rearrangement joins TRBV3-1 to TRBJ1-5; 8 nucleotides agree with TRBD1. CDR3 size: 15 residues. V shed 1 base and J 5 bases; nucleotides not matched to a gene: 4. Germline V lookup: CDR1 LGHDT, CDR2 YNNKEL (reference sequence). This CDR3 is CASSQGQGADQPQHF. Here the CDR3 DNA reads TGTGCCAGCAGCCAAGGGCAGGGGGCGGATCAGCCCCAGCATTTT.

This clonotype was picked up a small number of times. The chain uses TRBV2 and TRBJ1-1; 8 nucleotides match TRBD1. J lost 4 bases, V lost 6 bases, and 4 bases had no gene match. CDR1 is SNHLY and CDR2 is FYNNEI in the germline V gene. CDR3 length equals 13 residues. This CDR3 is CASRQGVTTEAFF. In nucleotides, the CDR3 is TGTGCCAGCAGACAGGGGGTGACCACTGAAGCTTTCTTT.

This clonotype was seen more than once but under ten times. The chain combines TRBV7-2 with TRBJ2-1, with D tentatively TRBD2 (5 bases). Trimming removed 1 base at V and 7 bases at J, with 20 bases between. This CDR3 is 17 amino acids long. Germline V gene sequence: CDR1 SGHTA, CDR2 FQGNSA. The CDR3 nucleotides read TGTGCCAGCAGCTTAGACCTAGCTGGTCTGGGGATAAATGAGCAGTTCTTC. Protein product: CASSLDLAGLGINEQFF.

V is TRBV5-6 and J is TRBJ1-1, with TRBD1 matching over 9 bases. Germline V gene lookup returns CDR1 SGHDT and CDR2 YYEEEE. V shed 1 base, J shed 5 bases, and the junction held 3 bases outside the gene matches. The CDR3 contains 14 residues. This chain's CDR3 is CASSLPTGGTEAFF. The CDR3 DNA sequence: TGTGCCAGCAGCTTGCCGACAGGGGGAACTGAAGCTTTCTTT.

This clonotype was observed a handful of times. The chain has TRBV19 and TRBJ1-4; D gene unclear. The CDR3 consists of 14 residues. Trimming cost V 3 bases and J 7 bases, with 12 bases left between them. Germline V gene data show CDR1 as LNHDA and CDR2 as SQIVND (reference sequence). The DNA for the CDR3 is TGTGCCAGTAGTATCGGAAGGGAACGTGAAAAACTGTTTTTT. Residues: CASSIGREREKLFF. The full variable domain, rest sourced from reference TRBV19 and TRBJ1-4, is DGGITQSPKYLFRKEGQNVTLSCEQNLNHDAMYWYRQDPGQGLRLIYYSQIVNDFQKGDIAEGYSVSREKKESFPLTVTSAQKNPTAFYLCASSIGREREKLFFGSGTQLSVL.

This clonotype showed up many times. This chain links TRBV7-3 with TRBJ1-1; D remains unclear. The germline V gene has CDR1 SGHTA and CDR2 FQGTGA. The CDR3 covers 12 residues. Trimming pared 3 bases from V and 7 bases from J, leaving 9 bases between. CDR3 bases: TGTGCCAGCAGCTTTCGAGTAGGTGAAGCTTTCTTT. Translation: CASSFRVGEAFF.

This clonotype was seen ten or more times. The chain recombines TRBV7-8 with TRBJ1-6; D remains ambiguous. Trimming left V 4 bases short and J 9 bases short, with 10 bases between. The CDR3 loop spans 13 amino acids. Germline V gives CDR1 SGHVS, CDR2 FQNEAQ. The CDR3 sequence is CASSWGVFSPLHF. CDR3 bases: TGTGCCAGCAGCTGGGGAGTTTTTTCACCCCTCCACTTT. Together with reference TRBV7-8 and TRBJ1-6, the CDR3 gives the full variable domain: GAGVSQSPRYKVAKRGQDVALRCDPISGHVSLFWYQQALGQGPEFLTYFQNEAQLDKSGLPSDRFFAERPEGSVSTLKIQRTQQEDSAVYLCASSWGVFSPLHFGNGTRLTVT.

V is TRBV21-1 and J is TRBJ1-1; the table calls TRBD1, which could not be checked here. TRBV21-1 is listed as a pseudogene. This CDR3 is 17 amino acids long. CDR3 sequence reads: CASSLPRGDGLRTEAFF. The CDR3 region has the DNA TGTGCCAGCAGCCTCCCACGGGGGGATGGCTTAAGGACTGAAGCTTTCTTT.

CDR3 residues: CASSLVGEQTQYF. CDR3 coding DNA: TGTGCCAGCAGCTTAGTCGGGGAGCAGACCCAGTACTTC. The V call is TRBV7-2, the J call TRBJ2-5; possibly TRBD2 for D (5 bases). The germline V and J ends were trimmed by 1 base and 6 bases, with 9 bases remaining between them. The length of the CDR3 is 13 residues. Germline V gene lookup returns CDR1 SGHTA and CDR2 FQGNSA.

This clonotype was found a few times. The chain couples TRBV5-1 to TRBJ2-1; D tentatively fits TRBD1 or TRBD2 (5 bases each). Trimming stripped 0 bases from V and 4 bases from J, with 14 bases between. This CDR3 has 16 residues. Germline assignment: CDR1 SGHRS and CDR2 YFSETQ. Here the CDR3 DNA reads TGCGCCAGCAGCTTGGGATCCGGGGCTGCGTACAATGAGCAGTTCTTC. Its protein product is CASSLGSGAAYNEQFF.

This clonotype has a count of ten or more. This chain connects TRBV7-9 to TRBJ1-2, with 8 bases fitting TRBD1. The CDR3 has 15 residues. The germline CDR1 and CDR2 sequences are SEHNR and FQNEAQ (reference sequence). Unmatched junction bases numbered 8, after V lost 1 base and J lost 7 bases. For the CDR3, the DNA is TGTGCCAGCAGCTTAGGCCCGACAGGGGTAGGTGGCTACACCTTC. It yields the protein CASSLGPTGVGGYTF. The entire variable domain, with the rest obtained from reference TRBV7-9 and TRBJ1-2, is as follows: DTGVSQNPRHKITKRGQNVTFRCDPISEHNRLYWYRQTLGQGPEFLTYFQNEAQLEKSRLLSDRFSAERPKGSFSTLEIQRTEQGDSAMYLCASSLGPTGVGGYTFGSGTRLTVV.

This clonotype has a handful of counts. The gene calls are TRBV5-6 and TRBJ1-5, with D possibly being TRBD1 (5 bases). Trimming removed 4 bases at V and 6 bases at J, with 14 bases between. Germline CDR1 is SGHDT and CDR2 is YYEEEE. The CDR3 loop spans 14 amino acids. The CDR3 region has the DNA TGTGCCAGCAGCGGACAAGGAGGGGCTCAGCCCCAGCATTTT. It yields the protein CASSGQGGAQPQHF.